The 31 T cell receptor beta chains reported below all come from one sample, sequenced in a study of blood T cell repertoires in COVID-19. Some clones are missing from TCRdb's copy, which holds only in-frame ones; the method was immunoSEQ multiplex PCR. Among some 310,000 clones listed, 85% to 90% were seen once. Specimen: peripheral blood. Receptors originate from a woman aged 40 to 50 with COVID-19, enrolled during active disease.

The chain employs TRBV6-5 and TRBJ2-7, with D possibly being TRBD2 (5 bases). The V end lost 2 bases, the J end lost 11 bases, and 13 bases lay between the germline ends. This CDR3 spans 12 amino acids. The germline V gene encodes CDR1 MNHEY and CDR2 SVGAGI. Here the CDR3 reads CASSYGPGREYF. The DNA of the CDR3 is TGTGCCAGCAGTTACGGGCCGGGAAGGGAGTACTTC.

The chain employs TRBV4-1 and TRBJ2-5; 7 bases fit TRBD2. V shed 0 bases and J 5 bases; nucleotides not matched to a gene: 15. The CDR3 has 18 residues. Per the germline V gene, CDR1 is MGHRA and CDR2 is YSYEKL. The CDR3 DNA is TGCGCCAGCAGCCAAGATCTGACGGGGGGTTTATTCGGTGAGACCCAGTACTTC. Translation gives CASSQDLTGGLFGETQYF.

The CDR3 sequence: CASSPRDRTGEQYF. For the CDR3, the DNA is TGTGCCAGCAGCCCGCGGGACAGGACGGGCGAGCAGTACTTC. The rearrangement links TRBV11-3 to TRBJ2-7; 8 bases fit TRBD1. CDR1 and CDR2 from the germline V gene are SGHNT and YENEEA. V shed 5 bases, J shed 6 bases, and the junction held 9 bases outside the gene matches. This CDR3 spans 14 amino acids.

This chain links TRBV9 with TRBJ2-1; 11 bases align to TRBD2. The V and J ends lost 0 bases and 4 bases, in that order; junction bases with no gene match: 3. Per germline, CDR1 SGDLS and CDR2 YYNGEE. This CDR3 region has 16 residues. This CDR3 is CASSVGLAGGYNEQFF. DNA of the CDR3: TGTGCCAGCAGCGTAGGGCTAGCGGGGGGTTACAATGAGCAGTTCTTC.

The DNA for the CDR3 is TGTGCCATCAGTGAGCCGGGGACACCTCGGAGTGGCTACACCTTC. This codes for CAISEPGTPRSGYTF. This chain joins TRBV10-3 and TRBJ1-2; possibly TRBD1 for D (6 bases). The CDR3 covers 15 residues. Trimming took 2 bases from V and 7 from J, leaving 17 bases between them. CDR1 and CDR2 from the germline V gene are ENHRY and SYGVKD.

The rearrangement uses TRBV19 and TRBJ2-7; a possible D gene is TRBD2 (5 bases). This CDR3 has 15 amino acids. The germline gives CDR1 LNHDA, CDR2 SQIVND (reference sequence). V was clipped by 4 bases and J by 0 bases, with 13 bases between them. The CDR3 spells CASSKGTGSSYEQYF. Written as DNA, the CDR3 is TGTGCCAGTAGTAAGGGAACGGGGAGCTCCTACGAGCAGTACTTC.

V is TRBV29-1 and J is TRBJ2-1; 8 bases map to TRBD2. Looked up from germline, CDR1 is SQVTM and CDR2 is ANQGSEA. After removal of 8 bases from V and 8 bases from J, the junction contained 14 bases not matched to a gene. The CDR3 extends over 14 amino acids. The CDR3 reads CSTPVAGGRDEQFF. The CDR3 DNA follows: TGCAGCACACCCGTTGCGGGAGGACGGGATGAGCAGTTCTTC.

The chain uses TRBV7-6 and TRBJ2-1, with D possibly TRBD2 on 5 matching bases. Germline V lookup: CDR1 SGHVS, CDR2 FNYEAQ. This CDR3 is built from 15 residues. The V end lost 0 bases, the J end lost 7 bases, and 13 bases lay between the germline ends. The chain's CDR3 is CASSLARAPVNEQFF. The CDR3 region has the DNA TGTGCCAGCAGCTTAGCGAGGGCCCCCGTGAATGAGCAGTTCTTC. Full variable domain (rest looked up from reference TRBV7-6 and TRBJ2-1): GAGVSQSPRYKVTKRGQDVALRCDPISGHVSLYWYRQALGQGPEFLTYFNYEAQQDKSGLPNDRFSAERPEGSISTLTIQRTEQRDSAMYRCASSLARAPVNEQFFGPGTRLTVL.

This clone showed up just a few times. This chain's CDR3 is CASSLPRDRGLETQYF. The CDR3 DNA reads TGTGCCAGCAGTTTACCCCGGGACAGGGGGCTAGAGACCCAGTACTTC. The chain recombines TRBV28 with TRBJ2-5; 12 bases match TRBD1. Looked up from germline, CDR1 is MDHEN and CDR2 is SYDVKM. The CDR3 has 16 amino acids. V dropped 2 bases and J dropped 4; count of bases not matched to a gene: 5. Variable domain in full (rest from reference TRBV28 and TRBJ2-5): DVKVTQSSRYLVKRTGEKVFLECVQDMDHENMFWYRQDPGLGLRLIYFSYDVKMKEKGDIPEGYSVSREKKERFSLILESASTNQTSMYLCASSLPRDRGLETQYFGPGTRLLVL.

This clone showed up many times. The V and J genes are TRBV6-1 and TRBJ1-4; D possibly corresponds to TRBD1 (5 bases). V was pared by 2 bases and J by 6 bases, with 13 bases between. The germline CDR1 and CDR2 sequences are MNHNS and SASEGT. CDR3 length: 15 amino acids. In DNA form, the CDR3 reads TGTGCCAGCAGTGAAATGGTGACAGAATATGAAAAACTGTTTTTT. This translates into CASSEMVTEYEKLFF.

The CDR3 bases are TGTGCCAGCAGCTTAACCAGTCCAGAGTATTTT. Amino acids: CASSLTSPEYF. V usage is TRBV7-2 and J usage is TRBJ2-3; D is unresolved. From germline, CDR1 is SGHTA and CDR2 FQGNSA. This CDR3 is built from 11 residues. The V gene lost 2 bases and the J gene lost 13 bases, with 10 bases spanning the gap.

This clone was counted only a few times. The chain couples TRBV6-5 to TRBJ1-1; weak D call: TRBD1 (6 bases). Germline V CDR1 and CDR2: MNHEY, SVGAGI. The CDR3 is made up of 12 amino acids. Trimming shortened V by 6 bases and J by 5 bases, and 10 bases separated the two germline ends. The CDR3 DNA reads TGTGCCAGCAGGGACAGTCGGACTGAAGCTTTCTTT. It is translated as CASRDSRTEAFF.

Regarding this clone: At one boundary the junction diverges from the germline segment, which might be a read error. J is TRBJ2-3 and V is TRBV9, with TRBD2 as a possible D gene (6 bases). There are 13 residues in the CDR3. CDR1 and CDR2 (germline): SGDLS, YYNGEE. The CDR3 here is CASSVLGGDTQYF. CDR3 nucleotide sequence: TGTGCCAGCAGCGTATTGGGGGGAGATACGCAGTATTTC.

The chain uses TRBV9 and TRBJ2-1; the D is unclear. V was cut by 4 bases and J by 2 bases, with 16 bases left in between. The CDR3 length is 16 residues. Germline loops: CDR1 SGDLS, CDR2 YYNGEE. The CDR3 DNA sequence: TGTGCCAGCAGCTCCCAGGTGGTGATCCCCTACAATGAGCAGTTCTTC. This translates into CASSSQVVIPYNEQFF.

This clone was seen a single time. The chain has TRBV6-2 or TRBV6-3 and TRBJ2-1; 11 nucleotides align to TRBD2. Germline V gene sequence: CDR1 MNHEY, CDR2 SVGEGT. The CDR3 loop spans 15 amino acids. J gave up 10 bases and V 2 bases, and 7 bases lay outside the gene matches. The CDR3 bases are TGTGCCAGCAGTTACGTGCTAGCGGGAGGTGGGGAGCAGTTCTTC. Encoded protein: CASSYVLAGGGEQFF.

V usage is TRBV28 and J usage is TRBJ1-3; possible D gene TRBD1, 5 bases. The length of the CDR3 is 14 residues. Trimming shortened V by 7 bases and J by 4 bases, and 14 bases separated the two germline ends. Germline CDR1 reads MDHEN; CDR2 reads SYDVKM. Here the CDR3 DNA reads TGTGCCAGCATCCCTAGAGGACAAGGAAACACCATATATTTT. Its protein product is CASIPRGQGNTIYF.

The chain is built from TRBV6-5 and TRBJ2-5; either TRBD1 or TRBD2 may supply D (6 bases each). V dropped 6 bases and J dropped 7 bases, with 15 bases sitting between them. The germline V gene has CDR1 MNHEY and CDR2 SVGAGI. The CDR3 covers 13 residues. DNA for the CDR3: TGTGCCAGCAGCTACGGGGGCCCCAGGACCCAGTACTTC. Protein: CASSYGGPRTQYF.

The V and J genes are TRBV28 and TRBJ1-3; 7 nucleotides line up with TRBD1. Unmatched junction bases numbered 6, after V lost 3 bases and J lost 1 base. The CDR3 has 16 amino acids. Germline V gene data show CDR1 as MDHEN and CDR2 as SYDVKM. As DNA, the CDR3 is TGTGCCAGCAGTTTGGCACAGGGGCCGTCTGGAAACACCATATATTTT. Its protein is CASSLAQGPSGNTIYF.

The gene calls are TRBV6-4 and TRBJ1-1; no clear D gene. Germline CDR1 MRHNA, CDR2 SNTAGT. V lost 2 bases and J lost 5, with 12 bases in between. This CDR3 is 14 amino acids long. CDR3 sequence: CASSDVPRGTEAFF. DNA for the CDR3: TGTGCCAGCAGTGACGTCCCCCGAGGGACTGAAGCTTTCTTT.

The V and J genes are TRBV19 and TRBJ2-1; 8 bases agree with TRBD2. Germline V lookup: CDR1 LNHDA, CDR2 SQIVND (reference sequence). V gave up 5 bases and J gave up 4 bases; unmatched junction bases: 10. This CDR3 region has 16 residues. The CDR3 reads CASSPSAAGVYNEQFF. In DNA, the CDR3 is TGTGCCAGTAGTCCCTCGGCAGCGGGGGTTTACAATGAGCAGTTCTTC.

The rearrangement uses TRBV7-9 and TRBJ1-3; D not certain. This CDR3 has 14 amino acids. V lost 7 bases, J lost 8 bases, and 18 bases lay in between. Germline V gives CDR1 SEHNR, CDR2 FQNEAQ (reference sequence). The CDR3 sequence is CASTSRTAQDTIYF. Written as DNA, the CDR3 is TGTGCCAGCACCTCCCGAACAGCCCAAGACACCATATATTTT.

The chain is built from TRBV19 and TRBJ2-3; 11 bases map to TRBD2. V was clipped by 6 bases and J by 0 bases; unmatched bases: 8. CDR3 length: 17 residues. Germline V gene lookup returns CDR1 LNHDA and CDR2 SQIVND (reference sequence). CDR3 sequence (DNA): TGTGCCAGTAGCTACCTTACTAGCGGGAGAAGCACAGATACGCAGTATTTT. Amino acid sequence: CASSYLTSGRSTDTQYF. The variable domain in full, completed from reference TRBV19 and TRBJ2-3, reads DGGITQSPKYLFRKEGQNVTLSCEQNLNHDAMYWYRQDPGQGLRLIYYSQIVNDFQKGDIAEGYSVSREKKESFPLTVTSAQKNPTAFYLCASSYLTSGRSTDTQYFGPGTRLTVL.

This clone came up once. The gene calls are TRBV19 and TRBJ1-5, with a possible D match to TRBD1 (5 bases). This CDR3 has 15 residues. CDR1 and CDR2 (germline): LNHDA, SQIVND (reference sequence). Trimming removed 9 bases at V and 0 bases at J, with 15 bases between. CDR3 loop: CASTGGWGSNQPQHF. Here the CDR3 DNA reads TGTGCCAGCACGGGGGGGTGGGGTAGCAATCAGCCCCAGCATTTT.

J is TRBJ1-5 and V is TRBV7-9; possible D gene TRBD1, 6 bases. V was pared by 5 bases and J by 2 bases, with 16 bases between. CDR3 length: 16 residues. Germline V gene sequence: CDR1 SEHNR, CDR2 FQNEAQ (reference sequence). CDR3 sequence reads: CASSREGGSGNQPQHF. CDR3 sequence (DNA): TGTGCCAGCAGCCGAGAAGGGGGTAGTGGCAATCAGCCCCAGCATTTT.

This clone appeared once. The chain uses TRBV19 and TRBJ1-5, with a possible D match to TRBD1 (6 bases). The CDR3 extends over 16 amino acids. V lost 3 bases, J lost 3 bases, and 15 bases lay in between. The germline CDR1 and CDR2 sequences are LNHDA and SQIVND (reference sequence). The CDR3 coding sequence is TGTGCCAGTAGTATGGATTCGACAGGTTTCAATCAGCCCCAGCATTTT. The encoded protein is CASSMDSTGFNQPQHF.

V gene TRBV19 combines with J gene TRBJ1-5; D gene ambiguous. CDR3 length equals 15 residues. CDR1 is LNHDA and CDR2 is SQIVND in the germline V gene (reference sequence). The ends were cut back, 6 bases at V and 0 bases at J, with 12 bases in the middle. CDR3 sequence (DNA): TGTGCCAGTAGAAATCCGGGTTATAGCAATCAGCCCCAGCATTTT. It specifies CASRNPGYSNQPQHF.

The V and J genes are TRBV6-2 or TRBV6-3 and TRBJ1-5; 7 bases map to TRBD1. CDR1 MNHEY and CDR2 SVGEGT come from the germline V gene. V dropped 6 bases and J dropped 7; count of bases not matched to a gene: 21. The CDR3 contains 18 residues. In nucleotides, the CDR3 is TGTGCCAGCAGCCCCCGAAGGGGGCAATATTCCCCTAGGCAGCCCCAGCATTTT. It is translated as CASSPRRGQYSPRQPQHF.

This chain links TRBV12-3 or TRBV12-4 with TRBJ1-5; D is ambiguous. Between the trimmed V and J ends, which lost 3 bases and 9 bases, there was a span of 12 bases. The CDR3 has 13 residues. The DNA of the CDR3 is TGTGCCAGCAGTTTTGGGAGTCCTGGGCCCCAGCATTTT. It codes for CASSFGSPGPQHF.

This clone was counted between two and nine times. This chain uses TRBV2 with TRBJ1-6; a weak D match, TRBD1 (5 bases). Germline V gives CDR1 SNHLY, CDR2 FYNNEI. V gave up 6 bases and J gave up 8 bases, with 20 bases separating them. The CDR3 contains 16 residues. The CDR3 DNA is TGTGCCAGCAGCCTCTTGGGGCCAGCCCTAGATTCACCCCTCCACTTT. The encoded protein is CASSLLGPALDSPLHF.

This sequence joins TRBV15 and TRBJ1-6, with TRBD1 as a possible D gene (6 bases). Germline-derived CDR1 and CDR2 are LNHNV and YYDKDF (reference sequence). V was clipped by 0 bases and J by 8 bases, with 14 bases between them. The CDR3 is 16 amino acids. As DNA, the CDR3 is TGTGCCACCAGCAGAGATCGGGGGGGCGGTTATTCACCCCTCCACTTT. Its protein product is CATSRDRGGGYSPLHF. The complete variable domain, with remaining parts taken from reference TRBV15 and TRBJ1-6, reads DAMVIQNPRYQVTQFGKPVTLSCSQTLNHNVMYWYQQKSSQAPKLLFHYYDKDFNNEADTPDNFQSRRPNTSFCFLDIRSPGLGDTAMYLCATSRDRGGGYSPLHFGNGTRLTVT.

In DNA, the CDR3 is TGTGCCACCCAGCCCGGACAGGCCTACGAGCAGTACTTC. It translates to CATQPGQAYEQYF. The chain carries TRBV10-3 and TRBJ2-7, with 7 bases identical to TRBD1. Trimming cost V 10 bases and J 2 bases; bases outside gene matches: 8. Germline assignment: CDR1 ENHRY and CDR2 SYGVKD. The CDR3 spans 13 residues.